This T cell receptor beta chain derives from a study of shared clonotypes between healthy human individuals. Study-wide points: Against clonotypes common to all four donors, non-shared ones had lower generation probabilities. As a rule, naive subsets had a larger estimated richness than memory subsets.

Naive CD8 cells lacked CD45RO and underwent positive selection for CCR7, leaving out terminally differentiated effector memory CD45RA+ cells. All donors were Caucasian adults living in Nashville, Tennessee. A remark on this clone: Its antigen is still unknown.

Original handling: ImmunoSEQ output lacked quality scores and full-length reads, limiting matched filtering. Only in-frame clones appear in the TCRdb table, and some are missing; sequencing was by immunoSEQ multiplex PCR. For V, J and clone size, that table is used; D and trimming come from the DNA. There are 1.5 million to 2.5 million clones in the sample; about 95% occur only once, and 1% to 1.5% lies in the top ten. CDR3 length: 18 residues. Trimming took off 2 bases at V and 3 bases at J, with 19 bases between the two ends. Germline V gene lookup returns CDR1 SNHLY and CDR2 FYNNEI. The chain employs TRBV2 and TRBJ1-4, with D perhaps TRBD1 (6 bases). The sequenced sample was naive CD8+ T cells sorted from blood. This TCR came from a man between 18 and 29 years old in good health. The CDR3 coding sequence is TGTGCCAGCAGTGAAAGACGACAGGTTATAGGAGCTAATGAAAAACTGTTTTTT. Translated: CASSERRQVIGANEKLFF.